This T cell receptor beta chain was sequenced in a study of blood T cells in healthy people across ages. Turning to this clonotype: No antigen is known for it.

Study results and caveats: Higher diversity, along with more naive CD4+ cells, distinguished long-lived donors from aged donors.

Primed by a sample-barcoded 5' primer and a J-beta primer mix, a second PCR proceeded for 7 to 11 cycles. Every cDNA molecule carried a tag from a template-switch adaptor bearing 12 random nucleotides. Via MiXCR, TCRdb re-called the 5' RACE reads, giving one row per CDR3 protein. Of about 720,000 distinct CDR3 sequences in the sample, 22% were seen once. The receptor was derived from a man in his sixties or seventies in good health. The sequencing sample was made of blood.

The CDR3 DNA sequence: TGCAGTGCTACAGAGGAGCACCCTGGAGGAATTAGCACAGATACGCAGTATTTT. Amino acid sequence: CSATEEHPGGISTDTQYF. This chain connects TRBV20-1 to TRBJ2-3, with D possibly matching TRBD2 (5 bases). CDR3 length: 18 residues. Germline lookup yields CDR1 DFQATT and CDR2 SNEGSKA (reference sequence). Trimming shortened V by 4 bases and J by 0 bases, and 23 bases separated the two germline ends.